This T cell receptor beta chain was found in a study of blood T cell repertoires in COVID-19. For the study at large: The United States, Italy and Spain were the sources of the acute and convalescent COVID-19 samples. T cells, B-cell-depleted T cells, or PBMCs supplied cDNA or gDNA.

Source study methods: Cell counts per sample came from amplifying reference gene primers. Data came from immunoSEQ multiplex PCR; TCRdb stores just in-frame clones and leaves some out. From that table come the V and J calls and clone size; the DNA was used to work out D and trimming. This sample has around 67,000 clones, with 85% to 90% found just once. V shed 8 bases and J 5 bases; nucleotides not matched to a gene: 12. Per germline, CDR1 GTSNPN and CDR2 SVGIG (reference sequence). The CDR3 is 14 residues long. The receptor was isolated from a man in his forties or fifties with active COVID-19. What was sequenced was peripheral blood. The J gene is TRBJ1-1, the V gene TRBV30; 9 bases are shared with TRBD1. This CDR3 reads CARGNRGPETEAFF. The CDR3 coding sequence is TGTGCCCGCGGAAACAGGGGGCCGGAGACTGAAGCTTTCTTT. The variable domain in full, completed from reference TRBV30 and TRBJ1-1, reads SQTIHQWPATLVQPVGSPLSLECTVEGTSNPNLYWYRQAAGRGLQLLFYSVGIGQISSEVPQNLSASRPQDRQFILSSKKLLLSDSGFYLCARGNRGPETEAFFGQGTRLTVV.